The clone carrying this T cell receptor (beta chain) was seen repeatedly, ten times or more. The CDR3 covers 17 residues. Trimming took off 3 bases at V and 0 bases at J, with 15 bases between the two ends. The sample comes from a study of T-cell reconstitution after alpha-beta-depleted transplantation in children. Unique molecular identifiers featured in how the TCRbeta library was prepared. TCRdb redid the calling of the PCR reads with MiXCR, one entry per CDR3 protein. Here the sample spans 490,000 or so distinct CDR3 sequences, 12% being singletons. V gene TRBV12-3 or TRBV12-4 combines with J gene TRBJ2-4; D possibly uses TRBD1 or TRBD2 (5 bases each). The sample here was PBMCs from the stem cell graft donor, taken from the stem cell graft. The receptor comes from a human donor who donated a stem cell graft to a child with combined immunodeficiency. The CDR3 region is CASSFGTSGLAKNIQYF. The DNA for the CDR3 is TGTGCCAGCAGTTTTGGGACCTCGGGCCTAGCCAAAAACATTCAGTACTTC.